The next 15 T cell receptor beta chains were all read from a single sample in a study of blood T cell repertoires in COVID-19. Profiled with immunoSEQ multiplex PCR; TCRdb holds only in-frame clones, not every one. The repertoire holds approximately 240,000 clones, with approximately 81% as singletons. Sequencing used peripheral blood. These receptors were obtained from a woman aged 55-69 years who had recovered from COVID-19.

This chain connects TRBV30 to TRBJ1-4, with D possibly matching TRBD1 (6 bases). The ends were cut back, 0 bases at V and 6 bases at J, with 11 bases in the middle. This CDR3 comprises 14 residues. Germline CDR1 GTSNPN, CDR2 SVGIG (reference sequence). The CDR3 region is CAWSVGRGYEKLFF. The CDR3 DNA is TGTGCCTGGAGTGTCGGCAGGGGTTATGAAAAACTGTTTTTT. The full variable domain, completed using reference TRBV30 and TRBJ1-4, is SQTIHQWPATLVQPVGSPLSLECTVEGTSNPNLYWYRQAAGRGLQLLFYSVGIGQISSEVPQNLSASRPQDRQFILSSKKLLLSDSGFYLCAWSVGRGYEKLFFGSGTQLSVL.

A word on this clone: The sample holds other DNA sequences that translate to the same CDR3. This chain connects TRBV10-2 to TRBJ1-2, with 7 bases matching TRBD1. V lost 0 bases, J lost 7 bases, and 5 bases stayed unmatched. The CDR3 contains 14 residues. Germline CDR1 and CDR2: WSHSY and SAAADI. The CDR3 DNA is TGCGCCAGCAGTGAGTCCCGACAGGGCCTTGGCTACACCTTC. It encodes CASSESRQGLGYTF.

This chain connects TRBV6-2 or TRBV6-3 to TRBJ1-2; maybe TRBD1 (5 bases). This CDR3 is 13 amino acids long. Trimming took off 4 bases at V and 1 base at J, with 7 bases between the two ends. Germline V gives CDR1 MNHEY, CDR2 SVGEGT. The CDR3 reads CASSFRDNYGYTF. The CDR3 region has the DNA TGTGCCAGCAGTTTCAGGGATAACTATGGCTACACCTTC.

This clone has a single count. This sequence joins TRBV7-6 and TRBJ1-1; the D gene is possibly TRBD1 (5 bases). V was pared by 3 bases and J by 4 bases, with 12 bases between. CDR3 length: 14 amino acids. Germline V CDR1 and CDR2: SGHVS, FNYEAQ. This CDR3 is CASSFQGKVTEAFF. The DNA for the CDR3 is TGTGCCAGCAGCTTTCAGGGCAAGGTCACTGAAGCTTTCTTT.

The chain employs TRBV7-3 and TRBJ2-3; 8 bases are shared with TRBD2. CDR3 length: 15 residues. Germline CDR1 and CDR2: SGHTA and FQGTGA. V lost 2 bases and J lost 5; bases outside the gene matches: 6. The CDR3 sequence: CASSLDGGAGDTQYF. CDR3 nucleotide sequence: TGTGCCAGCAGCTTAGACGGGGGGGCTGGAGATACGCAGTATTTT.

This clone was counted between two and nine times. The chain employs TRBV19 and TRBJ1-5, with D uncertain. Trimming left V 5 bases short and J 3 bases short, with 8 bases between. CDR1 is LNHDA, CDR2 SQIVND, per germline (reference sequence). This CDR3 has 13 residues. The CDR3 DNA is TGTGCCAGTAGTGCAGAGGTCAATCAGCCCCAGCATTTT. Amino acids: CASSAEVNQPQHF.

The V and J genes are TRBV2 and TRBJ2-3, with a possible D match to TRBD2 (5 bases). Trimming removed 7 bases from V and 5 bases from J, with 13 bases in between. The CDR3 is 13 amino acids. From germline, CDR1 is SNHLY and CDR2 FYNNEI. CDR3 protein: CASMRRYGDTQYF. The CDR3 DNA is TGTGCCAGCATGAGGAGGTATGGAGATACGCAGTATTTT.

This clone came up a few times. This rearrangement joins TRBV27 to TRBJ1-5; 8 bases fit TRBD1. The CDR3 runs 13 residues. In germline, CDR1 is MNHEY, CDR2 SMNVEV (reference sequence). After removal of 6 bases from V and 11 bases from J, the junction contained 9 bases not matched to a gene. The CDR3 here is CASSGTGRGAQHF. In DNA form, the CDR3 reads TGTGCCAGCAGCGGGACAGGCCGAGGGGCCCAGCATTTT.

The chain employs TRBV5-1 and TRBJ2-3; unclear D gene. V lost 2 bases and J lost 4, with 5 bases in between. The CDR3 has 12 amino acids. From germline, CDR1 is SGHRS and CDR2 YFSETQ. This CDR3 is CASSFGADTQYF. The CDR3 nucleotides are TGCGCCAGCAGCTTCGGTGCAGATACGCAGTATTTT.

The chain couples TRBV5-1 to TRBJ2-1; 13 positions agree with TRBD2. V shed 3 bases, J shed 2 bases, and the junction held 5 bases outside the gene matches. CDR3 length equals 17 residues. The germline V gene has CDR1 SGHRS and CDR2 YFSETQ. The CDR3 DNA reads TGCGCCAGCAGCTGGACTAGCGGGGGATCCACCTACAATGAGCAGTTCTTC. Translating gives CASSWTSGGSTYNEQFF.

CDR3 bases: TGTGCCAGCAGCTTCCGGGGGGAGCAGTTCTTC. Encoded protein: CASSFRGEQFF. The rearrangement links TRBV9 to TRBJ2-1; tentative D call: TRBD2 (6 bases). The CDR3 totals 11 residues. Deletions cut 4 bases from V and 10 bases from J, with 9 bases between. CDR1 SGDLS and CDR2 YYNGEE come from the germline V gene.

The chain carries TRBV7-3 and TRBJ2-1; 8 nucleotides align to TRBD1. The CDR3 is 13 amino acids. Trimming cost V 6 bases and J 10 bases; bases outside gene matches: 8. Germline CDR1 is SGHTA and CDR2 is FQGTGA. CDR3 in amino acids: CASRRDRGGEQFF. For the CDR3, the DNA is TGTGCCAGCAGAAGAGACAGGGGTGGGGAGCAGTTCTTC. The full variable domain, completed using reference TRBV7-3 and TRBJ2-1, is GAGVSQTPSNKVTEKGKYVELRCDPISGHTALYWYRQSLGQGPEFLIYFQGTGAADDSGLPNDRFFAVRPEGSVSTLKIQRTERGDSAVYLCASRRDRGGEQFFGPGTRLTVL.

The chain uses TRBV2 and TRBJ1-5; 8 bases map to TRBD1. The CDR3 runs 14 residues. V shed 5 bases, J shed 7 bases, and the junction held 7 bases outside the gene matches. Germline CDR1 reads SNHLY; CDR2 reads FYNNEI. In DNA, the CDR3 is TGTGCCAGCAGTACTACAGGGGGTGTCCAGCCCCAGCATTTT. Translated: CASSTTGGVQPQHF.

The chain is built from TRBV19 and TRBJ2-1; 10 bases match TRBD2. Per the germline V gene, CDR1 is LNHDA and CDR2 is SQIVND (reference sequence). Trimming at V came to 4 bases and at J to 0 bases, leaving 3 bases not matched to a gene. The length of the CDR3 is 16 residues. The CDR3: CASSKGLADSYNEQFF. DNA of the CDR3: TGTGCCAGTAGTAAAGGACTAGCGGACTCCTACAATGAGCAGTTCTTC.

In its sample, this clone was seen a few times. The chain joins TRBV4-1 to TRBJ1-2; 10 bases fit TRBD1. The germline V gene encodes CDR1 MGHRA and CDR2 YSYEKL. V dropped 0 bases and J dropped 5; count of bases not matched to a gene: 6. There are 16 residues in the CDR3. The CDR3 DNA reads as TGCGCCAGCAGCCAAGACCAGACAGGGGGCCGGTATGGCTACACCTTC. Protein sequence: CASSQDQTGGRYGYTF.